The present T cell receptor beta chain was sequenced within a study of cytomegalovirus exposure and HLA in healthy donors. Study observations and caveats: Confirmation in vitro established that three CMV-associated chains were specific for CMV antigens.

Primers included in the PCR were 60 Vbeta and 13 Jbeta primers. TCRdb keeps only in-frame clones here, not all; method: immunoSEQ multiplex PCR. The sample table includes 90,000 to 130,000 clones. CDR1 is LNHDA and CDR2 is SQIVND in the germline V gene (reference sequence). The CDR3 consists of 15 residues. Between the trimmed V and J ends, which lost 1 base and 1 base, there was a span of 10 bases. Points on this clone: Its antigen remains unknown.

The gene calls are TRBV19 and TRBJ1-1; D is undetermined. Sequenced sample: PBMCs. The receptor was derived from a man aged 25 to 45 in good health and CMV-seronegative. Written as DNA, the CDR3 is TGTGCCAGTAGTATAGGTCCGGGTGGGAACACTGAAGCTTTCTTT. It translates to CASSIGPGGNTEAFF.